Given below is one T cell receptor beta chain in context. Reverse transcription of extracted RNA yielded cDNA, which provided the sequencing template. TCRdb's table, derived via immunoSEQ multiplex PCR, lists solely in-frame clones and lacks some. This sample has about 99,000 clones, with 85% to 90% found just once. Treatment of the sample: oral pan-JAK inhibitor, 5-10 mg twice daily. The sample comes from a study of CD8+ T cells in alopecia areata. CDR1 SGHRS and CDR2 YFSETQ come from the germline V gene. V was trimmed by 7 bases and J by 4 bases, leaving 9 bases between them. This CDR3 is 12 amino acids long.

The rearrangement joins TRBV5-1 to TRBJ1-3; D uncertain. Sequenced material: CD8+ T cells sorted from blood, taken at approximately week 30, from a patient treated with tofacitinib. This sequence was found in a human donor with alopecia areata. The CDR3 is CASGSGGNTIYF. The CDR3 nucleotides read TGCGCCAGCGGCTCCGGAGGAAACACCATATATTTT.